These 32 T cell receptor beta chains were all obtained from the same sample, sequenced in a study of tumor-infiltrating lymphocytes in localized non-small cell lung cancer. Profiling relied on immunoSEQ multiplex PCR, and the TCRdb table lists in-frame clones only, not all of them. The sample includes about 16,000 clones, over 70% seen only once; the top ten take just under 5%. Sequencing was done on a sample of lung tumor tissue. The receptors derive from a human donor with non-small cell lung cancer.

The rearrangement joins TRBV5-4 to TRBJ1-5; the D is unclear. This CDR3 has 12 residues. CDR1 and CDR2 (germline): SGHNT, YYREEE (reference sequence). Trimming removed 2 bases at V and 6 bases at J, with 6 bases between. The CDR3 DNA sequence: TGTGCCAGCAGCTTTGAGGGTCAGCCCCAGCATTTT. It encodes CASSFEGQPQHF. The entire variable domain, with the rest obtained from reference TRBV5-4 and TRBJ1-5, is as follows: ETGVTQSPTHLIKTRGQQVTLRCSSQSGHNTVSWYQQALGQGPQFIFQYYREEENGRGNFPPRFSGLQFPNYSSELNVNALELDDSALYLCASSFEGQPQHFGDGTRLSIL.

This sequence joins TRBV10-3 and TRBJ1-2, with 11 bases fitting TRBD1. The CDR3 sequence is 17 residues long. Per germline, CDR1 ENHRY and CDR2 SYGVKD. V dropped 4 bases and J dropped 4; count of bases not matched to a gene: 11. CDR3 sequence (DNA): TGTGCCATCAGTGGGGGACAGGGGGTAGCAGCAGGCTATGGCTACACCTTC. Its translation is CAISGGQGVAAGYGYTF.

V gene TRBV15 combines with J gene TRBJ2-5, with 9 bases lining up with TRBD1. Germline CDR1 reads LNHNV; CDR2 reads YYDKDF (reference sequence). This CDR3 is built from 18 residues. J was trimmed by 5 bases and V by 3 bases; bases with no gene match: 16. Here the CDR3 DNA reads TGTGCCACCAGCAGTAGCCAACTCGACAGGGGGAAAACGGAGACCCAGTACTTC. This encodes CATSSSQLDRGKTETQYF.

This clone was recorded a few times. The genes are TRBV6-6 and TRBJ1-2, with TRBD1 matching 7 bases. Trimming at V came to 5 bases and at J to 0 bases, leaving 3 bases not matched to a gene. CDR3 length: 14 amino acids. Germline lookup yields CDR1 MNHNY and CDR2 SVGAGI (reference sequence). The chain's CDR3 is CASSDREANYGYTF. The CDR3 DNA is TGTGCCAGCAGTGACAGGGAAGCTAACTATGGCTACACCTTC.

This clone occurred a few times. The chain couples TRBV6-6 to TRBJ1-5; 7 bases match TRBD1. This CDR3 comprises 15 residues. The germline CDR1 and CDR2 sequences are MNHNY and SVGAGI (reference sequence). J gave up 6 bases and V 0 bases, and 5 bases lay outside the gene matches. The CDR3 here is CASSYSQGGIQPQHF. The CDR3 nucleotides read TGTGCCAGCAGTTACTCGCAGGGGGGGATTCAGCCCCAGCATTTT.

The rearrangement joins TRBV15 to TRBJ1-1; 11 bases are shared with TRBD1. V dropped 5 bases and J dropped 9; count of bases not matched to a gene: 5. The germline V gene has CDR1 LNHNV and CDR2 YYDKDF (reference sequence). The CDR3 totals 13 residues. Here the CDR3 DNA reads TGTGCCACCAGCCCTGGGACAGGGGGAAAAGCTTTCTTT. It yields the protein CATSPGTGGKAFF.

The chain employs TRBV11-2 and TRBJ1-1, with no clear D. Trimming removed 3 bases at V and 4 bases at J, with 9 bases between. This CDR3 has 13 amino acids. Per germline, CDR1 SGHAT and CDR2 FQNNGV. CDR3 sequence (DNA): TGTGCCAGCAGCTTGTCAGACGGCACTGAAGCTTTCTTT. This translates into CASSLSDGTEAFF.

This chain connects TRBV6-1 to TRBJ1-5; the D gene is possibly TRBD1 (5 bases). The CDR3 length is 14 residues. The germline V gene has CDR1 MNHNS and CDR2 SASEGT. V was cut by 8 bases and J by 0 bases, with 11 bases left in between. For the CDR3, the DNA is TGTGCCAGCGAGGAGGGGAGTAGCAATCAGCCCCAGCATTTT. Its translation is CASEEGSSNQPQHF.

This clone was observed once. The chain has TRBV7-2 and TRBJ2-1, with a tentative D call TRBD1 (5 bases). Per germline, CDR1 SGHTA and CDR2 FQGNSA. This CDR3 is built from 13 residues. V was shortened by 4 bases and J by 9 bases, with 13 bases between the two germline ends. CDR3 nucleotides: TGTGCCAGCAGCTCCCGGGCCACAGGTGAGCAGTTCTTC. Amino acid sequence: CASSSRATGEQFF.

CDR3 region: CASSQDLQYEQYF. The CDR3 DNA follows: TGCGCCAGCAGCCAAGATCTCCAGTACGAGCAGTACTTC. The J gene is TRBJ2-7, the V gene TRBV4-3; D ambiguous. Per the germline V gene, CDR1 is LGHNA and CDR2 is YSLEER. The V gene lost 0 bases and the J gene lost 4 bases, with 7 bases spanning the gap. This CDR3 comprises 13 residues.

The chain combines TRBV7-6 with TRBJ2-1; D gene unclear. The CDR3 has 13 residues. V was shortened by 1 base and J by 3 bases, with 4 bases between the two germline ends. CDR1 and CDR2 (germline): SGHVS, FNYEAQ. DNA of the CDR3: TGTGCCAGCAGCTTAGGAGACTACAATGAGCAGTTCTTC. Protein: CASSLGDYNEQFF.

The gene calls are TRBV6-5 and TRBJ1-1; D gene uncertain. Between the trimmed V and J ends, which lost 6 bases and 0 bases, there was a span of 11 bases. Germline values: CDR1 MNHEY, CDR2 SVGAGI. The CDR3 extends over 14 amino acids. The CDR3 spells CASSHRFMNTEAFF. The CDR3 bases are TGTGCCAGCAGCCACAGATTCATGAACACTGAAGCTTTCTTT.

The chain combines TRBV5-1 with TRBJ2-1; the match to TRBD2 covers 8 bases. Per germline, CDR1 SGHRS and CDR2 YFSETQ. The V segment lost 5 bases and the J segment 3 bases; nucleotides outside the gene matches: 4. The CDR3 covers 14 residues. CDR3 region: CASRGLGGYNEQFF. Here the CDR3 DNA reads TGCGCCAGCAGGGGACTAGGGGGCTACAATGAGCAGTTCTTC.

The chain couples TRBV2 to TRBJ2-3, with 7 bases matching TRBD2. The CDR3 spans 16 residues. CDR1 and CDR2 (germline): SNHLY, FYNNEI. Trimming cost V 8 bases and J 4 bases; bases outside gene matches: 15. CDR3 region: CASWARLAFPADTQYF. The CDR3 DNA reads TGTGCCAGCTGGGCCCGACTAGCTTTTCCGGCAGATACGCAGTATTTT.

The V gene is TRBV5-8, the J gene TRBJ2-5; 8 bases align to TRBD1. Losses at the gene ends were 1 base for V and 4 bases for J; bases not matched to a gene: 9. This CDR3 is 16 amino acids long. Per germline, CDR1 SGHTS and CDR2 YDEGEE. The CDR3 DNA is TGTGCCAGCAGCTTGCTTGTGACAGGGGATCGAGAGACCCAGTACTTC. Protein: CASSLLVTGDRETQYF. The variable domain in full, completed from reference TRBV5-8 and TRBJ2-5, reads EAGVTQSPTHLIKTRGQQATLRCSPISGHTSVYWYQQALGLGLQFLLWYDEGEERNRGNFPPRFSGRQFPNYSSELNVNALELEDSALYLCASSLLVTGDRETQYFGPGTRLLVL.

The rearrangement joins TRBV7-9 to TRBJ1-1; 9 bases fit TRBD1. This CDR3 contains 15 residues. Per the germline V gene, CDR1 is SEHNR and CDR2 is FQNEAQ (reference sequence). Losses at the gene ends were 4 bases for V and 1 base for J; bases not matched to a gene: 4. The CDR3 DNA reads TGTGCCAGCAGCTCACAGGGGGCTGAGAACACTGAAGCTTTCTTT. Its protein is CASSSQGAENTEAFF.

The gene calls are TRBV5-4 and TRBJ2-6; the D gene is possibly TRBD2 (5 bases). From germline, CDR1 is SGHNT and CDR2 YYREEE (reference sequence). The CDR3 contains 14 residues. The V end was cut by 6 bases, the J end by 2 bases, with 9 bases between. CDR3: CASMGSAGANVLTF. The DNA of the CDR3 is TGTGCCAGCATGGGGAGCGCTGGGGCCAACGTCCTGACTTTC.

The chain employs TRBV2 and TRBJ2-1, with a tentative D call TRBD1 (5 bases). The CDR3 loop spans 15 amino acids. Germline V gene data show CDR1 as SNHLY and CDR2 as FYNNEI. V lost 2 bases to trimming and J lost 9 bases, with 17 bases between them. The CDR3 is CASSERFRVGGEQFF. The CDR3 bases are TGTGCCAGCAGTGAACGGTTCAGGGTCGGTGGTGAGCAGTTCTTC.

The chain recombines TRBV9 with TRBJ2-2, with D possibly TRBD1 on 6 matching bases. Looked up from germline, CDR1 is SGDLS and CDR2 is YYNGEE. V dropped 4 bases and J dropped 5 bases, with 18 bases sitting between them. This CDR3 has 16 amino acids. CDR3 coding DNA: TGTGCCAGCAGCATCCGACAGGTTGCGCGGACCGGGGAGCTGTTTTTT. Amino acid sequence: CASSIRQVARTGELFF.

This chain links TRBV4-1 with TRBJ1-3; 9 positions agree with TRBD1. Per the germline V gene, CDR1 is MGHRA and CDR2 is YSYEKL. V gave up 5 bases and J gave up 3 bases; unmatched junction bases: 8. CDR3 length: 16 residues. The CDR3 region is CASSAPGTGFGNTIYF. Here the CDR3 DNA reads TGCGCCAGCAGCGCCCCCGGGACAGGGTTTGGAAACACCATATATTTT.

The rearrangement joins TRBV5-1 to TRBJ1-3; no clear D gene. The ends were cut back, 5 bases at V and 3 bases at J, with 12 bases in the middle. CDR1 and CDR2 from the germline V gene are SGHRS and YFSETQ. The CDR3 length is 14 residues. The DNA of the CDR3 is TGCGCCAGCAGTCAAGGAACGGTTGGAAACACCATATATTTT. Translated: CASSQGTVGNTIYF.

This chain connects TRBV6-5 to TRBJ2-7; 8 bases are shared with TRBD2. Trimming at V came to 7 bases and at J to 3 bases, leaving 8 bases not matched to a gene. Germline V gives CDR1 MNHEY, CDR2 SVGAGI. CDR3 length: 14 amino acids. CDR3 nucleotides: TGTGCCAGCAAAAGCGGGGGCCCTGTCTACGAGCAGTACTTC. Its protein is CASKSGGPVYEQYF.

The CDR3 is CASSLQNPSNQPQHF. The CDR3 bases are TGTGCCAGCAGCTTACAGAACCCTAGCAATCAGCCCCAGCATTTT. J is TRBJ1-5 and V is TRBV6-1; D not resolved. Germline CDR1 reads MNHNS; CDR2 reads SASEGT. The CDR3 totals 15 residues. V was cut by 6 bases and J by 0 bases, with 12 bases left in between.

CDR3: CASSPRGSGGSYEQYF. CDR3 in DNA: TGTGCCAGCAGCCCGAGGGGTAGCGGGGGTTCCTACGAGCAGTACTTC. The chain has TRBV5-8 and TRBJ2-7; 9 positions agree with TRBD2. Unmatched junction bases numbered 9, after V lost 4 bases and J lost 1 base. The germline CDR1 and CDR2 sequences are SGHTS and YDEGEE. CDR3 size: 16 residues. The whole variable domain, remainder taken from reference TRBV5-8 and TRBJ2-7, is EAGVTQSPTHLIKTRGQQATLRCSPISGHTSVYWYQQALGLGLQFLLWYDEGEERNRGNFPPRFSGRQFPNYSSELNVNALELEDSALYLCASSPRGSGGSYEQYFGPGTRLTVT.

The J gene is TRBJ2-7, the V gene TRBV14; 8 nucleotides agree with TRBD2. The CDR3 consists of 18 residues. CDR1 SGHDN and CDR2 FVKESK come from the germline V gene. J gave up 2 bases and V 4 bases, and 16 bases lay outside the gene matches. CDR3 protein: CASSPVFVGLAGAYEQYF. Here the CDR3 DNA reads TGTGCCAGCAGCCCAGTTTTCGTGGGGCTAGCGGGTGCCTACGAGCAGTACTTC.

CDR3 amino acids: CASSVLGSPNEKLFF. In DNA form, the CDR3 reads TGTGCCAGCAGCGTACTCGGTAGCCCGAATGAAAAACTGTTTTTT. The chain uses TRBV9 and TRBJ1-4; D not resolved. Germline V lookup: CDR1 SGDLS, CDR2 YYNGEE. CDR3 size: 15 residues. The V end was cut by 1 base, the J end by 5 bases, with 12 bases between.

By its share, this clone is medium-sized. The rearrangement uses TRBV7-8 and TRBJ2-1; no firm D call. The CDR3 runs 16 residues. The germline V and J ends were trimmed by 5 bases and 6 bases, with 20 bases remaining between them. Germline CDR1 reads SGHVS; CDR2 reads FQNEAQ. The CDR3 protein is CASSRAATSAVNEQFF. The DNA of the CDR3 is TGTGCCAGCAGCCGGGCGGCGACTTCGGCGGTCAATGAGCAGTTCTTC.

The V and J genes are TRBV5-1 and TRBJ2-3, with no clear D. V was clipped by 6 bases and J by 5 bases, with 16 bases between them. There are 14 residues in the CDR3. Per germline, CDR1 SGHRS and CDR2 YFSETQ. CDR3 DNA: TGCGCCAGCACCCCCGGGCAGGATATAGATACGCAGTATTTT. Translating gives CASTPGQDIDTQYF.

The chain combines TRBV7-2 with TRBJ2-3; 8 nucleotides match TRBD2. J gave up 0 bases and V 2 bases, and 4 bases lay outside the gene matches. Germline values: CDR1 SGHTA, CDR2 FQGNSA. This CDR3 has 16 residues. The CDR3 DNA reads as TGTGCCAGCAGCTTAACTAGCGGTACTAGCACAGATACGCAGTATTTT. Protein sequence: CASSLTSGTSTDTQYF.

The chain joins TRBV29-1 to TRBJ1-2; a possible D gene is TRBD1 (5 bases). The V end lost 6 bases, the J end lost 8 bases, and 16 bases lay between the germline ends. The germline V gene encodes CDR1 SQVTM and CDR2 ANQGSEA. The CDR3 has 12 amino acids. CDR3 DNA sequence: TGCAGCGTGGGGGACGGGGCGCGGGGCTACACCTTC. Translating it yields CSVGDGARGYTF.

The chain links TRBV19 to TRBJ2-3; 11 nucleotides agree with TRBD1. Trimming at V came to 4 bases and at J to 5 bases, leaving 11 bases not matched to a gene. Germline CDR1 and CDR2: LNHDA and SQIVND (reference sequence). CDR3 size: 17 residues. In nucleotides, the CDR3 is TGTGCCAGTAGTAGAGTCGCCGGGACAGGGGGTGTAGATACGCAGTATTTT. It codes for CASSRVAGTGGVDTQYF. Supplemented by reference TRBV19 and TRBJ2-3, the full variable domain reads DGGITQSPKYLFRKEGQNVTLSCEQNLNHDAMYWYRQDPGQGLRLIYYSQIVNDFQKGDIAEGYSVSREKKESFPLTVTSAQKNPTAFYLCASSRVAGTGGVDTQYFGPGTRLTVL.

The V gene is TRBV5-4, the J gene TRBJ1-2, with TRBD1 matching over 9 bases. The ends lost 4 bases at V and 2 bases at J; junction bases unmatched: 6. CDR3 size: 15 residues. Germline V gene lookup returns CDR1 SGHNT and CDR2 YYREEE (reference sequence). Here the CDR3 DNA reads TGTGCCAGCAGCGCCTCGGACAGGGGAAACTATGGCTACACCTTC. Translated, it gives CASSASDRGNYGYTF.